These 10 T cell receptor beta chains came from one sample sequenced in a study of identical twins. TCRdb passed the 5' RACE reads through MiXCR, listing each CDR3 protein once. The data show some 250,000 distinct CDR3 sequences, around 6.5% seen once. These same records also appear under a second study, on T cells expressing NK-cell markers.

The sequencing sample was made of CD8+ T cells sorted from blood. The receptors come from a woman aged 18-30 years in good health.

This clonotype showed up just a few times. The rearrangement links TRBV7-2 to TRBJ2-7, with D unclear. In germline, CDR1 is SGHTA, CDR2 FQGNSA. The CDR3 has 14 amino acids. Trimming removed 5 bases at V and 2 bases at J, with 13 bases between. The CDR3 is CASSPLGPPYEQYF. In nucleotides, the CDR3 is TGTGCCAGCAGCCCCCTTGGACCGCCCTACGAGCAGTACTTC.

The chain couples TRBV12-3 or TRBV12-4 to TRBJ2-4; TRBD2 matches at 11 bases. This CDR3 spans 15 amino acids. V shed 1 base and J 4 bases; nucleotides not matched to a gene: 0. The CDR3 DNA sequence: TGTGCCAGCAGTTTAGGACTAGCGGGGAAAAACATTCAGTACTTC. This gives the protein CASSLGLAGKNIQYF.

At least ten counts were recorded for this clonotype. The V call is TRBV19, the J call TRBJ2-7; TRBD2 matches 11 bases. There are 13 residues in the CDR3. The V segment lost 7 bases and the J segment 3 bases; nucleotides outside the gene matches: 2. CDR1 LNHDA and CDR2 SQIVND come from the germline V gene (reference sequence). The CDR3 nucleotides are TGTGCCAGTAAGGGGACTAGCGGCTACGAGCAGTACTTC. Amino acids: CASKGTSGYEQYF.

CDR3 sequence reads: CASSPLAEEQYF. Written as DNA, the CDR3 is TGTGCCAGCAGCCCGTTAGCGGAAGAGCAGTACTTC. V is TRBV3-1 and J is TRBJ2-7; possible D gene TRBD2, 6 bases. V shed 4 bases and J shed 7 bases, with 11 bases lying between them. Germline values: CDR1 LGHDT, CDR2 YNNKEL (reference sequence). The CDR3 is made up of 12 amino acids.

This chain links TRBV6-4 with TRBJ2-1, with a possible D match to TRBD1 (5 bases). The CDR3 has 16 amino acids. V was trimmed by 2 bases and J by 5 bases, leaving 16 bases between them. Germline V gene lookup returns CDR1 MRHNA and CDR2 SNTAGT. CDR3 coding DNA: TGTGCCAGCAGTGACCGACCCAAAAGGGGTGACAATGAGCAGTTCTTC. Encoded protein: CASSDRPKRGDNEQFF.

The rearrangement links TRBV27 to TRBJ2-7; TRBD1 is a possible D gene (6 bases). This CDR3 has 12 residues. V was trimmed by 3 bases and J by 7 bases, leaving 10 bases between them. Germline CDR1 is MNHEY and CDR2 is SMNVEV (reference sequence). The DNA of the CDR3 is TGTGCCAGCAGTTTGATTCAGGGGGAGCAGTACTTC. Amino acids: CASSLIQGEQYF.

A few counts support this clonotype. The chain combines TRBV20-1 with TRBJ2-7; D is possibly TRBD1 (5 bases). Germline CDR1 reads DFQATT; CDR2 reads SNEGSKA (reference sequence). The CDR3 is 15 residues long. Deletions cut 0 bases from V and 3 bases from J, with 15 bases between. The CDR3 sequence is CSARDPGAPLYEQYF. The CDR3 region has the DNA TGCAGTGCTAGAGATCCTGGGGCCCCGCTCTACGAGCAGTACTTC.

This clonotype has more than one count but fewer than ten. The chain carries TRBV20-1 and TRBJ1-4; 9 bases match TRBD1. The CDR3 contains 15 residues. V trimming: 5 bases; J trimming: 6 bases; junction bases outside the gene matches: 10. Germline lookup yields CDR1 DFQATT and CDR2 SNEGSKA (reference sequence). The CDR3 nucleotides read TGCAGTGCTCCGAATACAGGGGGCATCGATGAAAAACTGTTTTTT. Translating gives CSAPNTGGIDEKLFF.

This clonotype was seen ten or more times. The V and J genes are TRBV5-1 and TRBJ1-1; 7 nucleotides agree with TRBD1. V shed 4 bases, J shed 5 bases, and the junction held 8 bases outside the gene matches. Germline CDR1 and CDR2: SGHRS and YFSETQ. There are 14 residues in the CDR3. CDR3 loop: CASSVEQGETEAFF. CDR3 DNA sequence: TGCGCCAGCAGCGTGGAGCAGGGGGAAACTGAAGCTTTCTTT.

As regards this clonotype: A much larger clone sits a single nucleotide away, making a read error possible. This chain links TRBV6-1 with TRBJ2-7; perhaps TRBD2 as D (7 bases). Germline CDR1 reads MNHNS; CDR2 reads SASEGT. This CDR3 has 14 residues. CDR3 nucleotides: TGTGCCAGCACCGAGGGGGAGGGAGGCTACGATCAGTACTTC. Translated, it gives CASTEGEGGYDQYF.